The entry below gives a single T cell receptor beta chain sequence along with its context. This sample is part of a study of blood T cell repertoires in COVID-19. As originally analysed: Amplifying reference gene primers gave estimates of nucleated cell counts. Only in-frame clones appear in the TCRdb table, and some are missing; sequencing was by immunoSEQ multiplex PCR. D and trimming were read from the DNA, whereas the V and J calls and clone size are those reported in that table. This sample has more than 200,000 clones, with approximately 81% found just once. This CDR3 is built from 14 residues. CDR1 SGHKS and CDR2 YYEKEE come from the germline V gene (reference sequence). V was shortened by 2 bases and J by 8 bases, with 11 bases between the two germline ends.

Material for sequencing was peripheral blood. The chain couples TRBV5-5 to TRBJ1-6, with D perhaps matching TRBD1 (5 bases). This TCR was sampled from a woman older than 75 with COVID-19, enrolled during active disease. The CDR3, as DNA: TGTGCCAGCAGCTTTCTTACGGGGGATTCACCCCTCCACTTT. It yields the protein CASSFLTGDSPLHF.